This T cell receptor beta chain was recorded in a study of T cells in Graves' hyperthyroidism and ophthalmopathy. Template material for amplifying TCR beta CDR3 regions consisted of RNA transcripts. HTBI primers were used for first-round RT-PCR of the TCR CDR3. MiXCR, applied by TCRdb to the multiplex PCR reads, yields one record per CDR3 protein. The sample holds roughly 420,000 distinct CDR3 sequences, approximately 14% seen once. In this sample, this clonotype turned up many times. The antigen is unknown. This CDR3 contains 16 residues. Germline CDR1 LNHDA, CDR2 SQIVND (reference sequence). The J segment lost 2 bases and the V segment lost 6 bases, leaving 8 bases of the junction unmatched. Study-wide results and limits: Separating ophthalmopathy from stable hyperthyroidism was achieved by a 13 V-J model.

The sequenced sample was blood. The rearrangement uses TRBV19 and TRBJ2-2; 8 bases match TRBD2. This clonotype was obtained from a young woman with Graves' hyperthyroidism. CDR3 in DNA: TGTGCCAGTAGAACCCCGGGGGGGTCAAACACCGGGGAGCTGTTTTTT. Translating it yields CASRTPGGSNTGELFF. Full variable domain (remainder filled in from reference TRBV19 and TRBJ2-2): DGGITQSPKYLFRKEGQNVTLSCEQNLNHDAMYWYRQDPGQGLRLIYYSQIVNDFQKGDIAEGYSVSREKKESFPLTVTSAQKNPTAFYLCASRTPGGSNTGELFFGEGSRLTVL.